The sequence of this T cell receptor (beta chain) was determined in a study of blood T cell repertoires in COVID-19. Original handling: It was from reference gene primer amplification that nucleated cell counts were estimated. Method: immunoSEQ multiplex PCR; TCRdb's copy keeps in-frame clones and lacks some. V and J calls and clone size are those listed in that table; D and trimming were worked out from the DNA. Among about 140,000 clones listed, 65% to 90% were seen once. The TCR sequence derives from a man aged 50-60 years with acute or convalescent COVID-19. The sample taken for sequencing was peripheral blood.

The CDR3 loop is CASRRGRTDTQYF. As DNA, the CDR3 is TGTGCCAGTCGGCGGGGGCGCACAGATACGCAGTATTTT. This chain uses TRBV12-3 or TRBV12-4 with TRBJ2-3, with D possibly TRBD2 on 7 matching bases. V was trimmed by 9 bases and J by 1 base, leaving 11 bases between them. CDR3 length: 13 residues.